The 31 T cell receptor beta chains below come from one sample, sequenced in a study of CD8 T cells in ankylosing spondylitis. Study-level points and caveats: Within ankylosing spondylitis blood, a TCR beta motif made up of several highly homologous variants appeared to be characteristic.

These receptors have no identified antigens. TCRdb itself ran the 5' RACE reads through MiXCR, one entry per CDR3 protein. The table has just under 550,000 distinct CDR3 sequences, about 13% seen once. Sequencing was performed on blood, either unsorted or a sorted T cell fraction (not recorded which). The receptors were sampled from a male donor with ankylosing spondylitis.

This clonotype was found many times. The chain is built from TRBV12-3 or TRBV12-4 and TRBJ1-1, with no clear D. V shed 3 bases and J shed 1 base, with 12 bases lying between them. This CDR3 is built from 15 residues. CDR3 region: CASSLGAVGNTEAFF. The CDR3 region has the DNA TGTGCCAGCAGTTTGGGAGCCGTGGGGAACACTGAAGCTTTCTTT.

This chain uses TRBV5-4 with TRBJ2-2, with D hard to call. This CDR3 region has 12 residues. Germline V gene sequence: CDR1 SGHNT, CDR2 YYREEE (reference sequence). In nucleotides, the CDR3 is TGTGCAGAGAACTGGAACACCGGGGAGCTGTTTTTT. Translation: CAENWNTGELFF.

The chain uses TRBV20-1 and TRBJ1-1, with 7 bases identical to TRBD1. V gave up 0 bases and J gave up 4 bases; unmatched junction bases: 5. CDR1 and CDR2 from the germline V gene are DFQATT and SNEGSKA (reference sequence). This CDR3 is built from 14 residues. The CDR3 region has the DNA TGCAGTGCTAGAGATAGACAGGGAGGCACTGAAGCTTTCTTT. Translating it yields CSARDRQGGTEAFF.

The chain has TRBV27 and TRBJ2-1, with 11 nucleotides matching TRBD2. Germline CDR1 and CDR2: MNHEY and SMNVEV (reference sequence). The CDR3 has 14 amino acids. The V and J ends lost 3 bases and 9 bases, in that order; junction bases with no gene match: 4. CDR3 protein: CASSFSTSGAEQFF. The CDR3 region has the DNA TGTGCCAGCAGTTTCTCGACTAGCGGGGCTGAGCAGTTCTTC.

The CDR3 is CASSEMAGPYEQYV. Written as DNA, the CDR3 is TGTGCCAGCAGTGAAATGGCAGGGCCCTACGAGCAGTACGTC. This sequence joins TRBV6-1 and TRBJ2-7; D perhaps matches TRBD1 (5 bases). This CDR3 spans 14 amino acids. V lost 2 bases, J lost 2 bases, and 10 bases lay in between. Germline V lookup: CDR1 MNHNS, CDR2 SASEGT.

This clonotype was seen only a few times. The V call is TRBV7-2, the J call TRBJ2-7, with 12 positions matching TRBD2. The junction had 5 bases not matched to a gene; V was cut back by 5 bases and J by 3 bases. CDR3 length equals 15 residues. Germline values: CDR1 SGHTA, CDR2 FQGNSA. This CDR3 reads CASSKRTSGIYEQYF. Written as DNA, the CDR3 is TGTGCCAGCAGCAAGAGGACTAGCGGGATCTACGAGCAGTACTTC. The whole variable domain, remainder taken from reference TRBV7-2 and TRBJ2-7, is GAGVSQSPSNKVTEKGKDVELRCDPISGHTALYWYRQSLGQGLEFLIYFQGNSAPDKSGLPSDRFSAERTGGSVSTLTIQRTQQEDSAVYLCASSKRTSGIYEQYFGPGTRLTVT.

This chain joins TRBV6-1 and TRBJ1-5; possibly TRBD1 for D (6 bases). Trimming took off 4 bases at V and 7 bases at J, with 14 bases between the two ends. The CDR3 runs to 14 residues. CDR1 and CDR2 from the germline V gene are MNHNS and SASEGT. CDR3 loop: CASSAPGVNQPQHF. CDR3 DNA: TGTGCCAGCAGTGCCCCAGGGGTAAACCAGCCCCAGCATTTT.

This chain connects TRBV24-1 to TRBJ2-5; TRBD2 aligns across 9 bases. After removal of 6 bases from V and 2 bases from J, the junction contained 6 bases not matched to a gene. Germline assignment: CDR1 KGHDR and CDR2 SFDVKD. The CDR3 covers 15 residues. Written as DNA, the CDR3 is TGTGCCACCAGTCAGCCAGCGGGAGGACAAGAGACCCAGTACTTC. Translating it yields CATSQPAGGQETQYF.

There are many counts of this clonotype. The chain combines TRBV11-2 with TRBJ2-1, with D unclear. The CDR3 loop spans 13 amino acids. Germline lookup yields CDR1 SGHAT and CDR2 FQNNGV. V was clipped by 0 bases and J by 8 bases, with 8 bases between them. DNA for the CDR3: TGTGCCAGCAGCTTAGATCTTCGAGATGAGCAGTTCTTC. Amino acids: CASSLDLRDEQFF.

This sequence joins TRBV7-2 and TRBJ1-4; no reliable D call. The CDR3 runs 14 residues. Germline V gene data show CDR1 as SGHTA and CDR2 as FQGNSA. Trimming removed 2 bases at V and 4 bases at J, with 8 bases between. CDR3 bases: TGTGCCAGCAGCTTACAGGTGGATAATGAAAAACTGTTTTTT. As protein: CASSLQVDNEKLFF.

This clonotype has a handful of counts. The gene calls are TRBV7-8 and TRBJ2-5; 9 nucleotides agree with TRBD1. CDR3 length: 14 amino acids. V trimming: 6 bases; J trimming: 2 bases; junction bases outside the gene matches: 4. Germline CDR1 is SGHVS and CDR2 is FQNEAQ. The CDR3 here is CASRSDRGQETQYF. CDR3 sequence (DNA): TGTGCCAGCAGGAGTGACAGGGGGCAAGAGACCCAGTACTTC.

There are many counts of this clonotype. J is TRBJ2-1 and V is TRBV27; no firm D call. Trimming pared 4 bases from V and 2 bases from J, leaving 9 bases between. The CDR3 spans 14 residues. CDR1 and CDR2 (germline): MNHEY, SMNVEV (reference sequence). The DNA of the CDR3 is TGTGCCAGCAGTTGGTCAGGTACCTACAATGAGCAGTTCTTC. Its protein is CASSWSGTYNEQFF.

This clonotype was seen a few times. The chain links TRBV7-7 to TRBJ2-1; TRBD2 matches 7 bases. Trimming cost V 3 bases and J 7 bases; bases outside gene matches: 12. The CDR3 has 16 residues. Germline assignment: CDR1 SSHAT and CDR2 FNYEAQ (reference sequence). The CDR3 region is CASSFGIGAGSNEQFF. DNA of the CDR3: TGTGCCAGCAGCTTTGGGATTGGAGCGGGGTCGAATGAGCAGTTCTTC.

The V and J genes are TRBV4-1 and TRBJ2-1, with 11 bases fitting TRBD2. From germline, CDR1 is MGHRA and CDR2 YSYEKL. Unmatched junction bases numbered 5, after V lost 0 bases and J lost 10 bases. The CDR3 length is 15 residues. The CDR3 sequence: CASSQELAGAGEQFF. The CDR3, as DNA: TGCGCCAGCAGCCAAGAACTAGCGGGAGCCGGAGAGCAGTTCTTC.

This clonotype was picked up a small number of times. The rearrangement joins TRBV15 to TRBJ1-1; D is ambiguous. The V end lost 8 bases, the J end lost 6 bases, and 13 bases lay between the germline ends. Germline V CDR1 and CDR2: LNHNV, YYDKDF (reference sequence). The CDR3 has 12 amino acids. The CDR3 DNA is TGTGCCACCCCTGGGCACAAACCTGAAGCTTTCTTT. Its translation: CATPGHKPEAFF.

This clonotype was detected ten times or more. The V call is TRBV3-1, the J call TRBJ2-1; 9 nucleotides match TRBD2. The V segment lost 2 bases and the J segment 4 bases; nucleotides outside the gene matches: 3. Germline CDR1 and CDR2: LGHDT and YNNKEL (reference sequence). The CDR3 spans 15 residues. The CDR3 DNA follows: TGTGCCAGCAGCCAAAGACTAGCGGCTTACAATGAGCAGTTCTTC. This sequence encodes CASSQRLAAYNEQFF.

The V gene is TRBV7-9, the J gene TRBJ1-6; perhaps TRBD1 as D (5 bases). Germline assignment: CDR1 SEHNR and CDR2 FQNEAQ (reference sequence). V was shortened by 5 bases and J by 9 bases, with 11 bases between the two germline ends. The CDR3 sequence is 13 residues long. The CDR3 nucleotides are TGTGCCAGCAGCCGGGACGCGTTTTCACCCCTCCACTTT. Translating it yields CASSRDAFSPLHF.

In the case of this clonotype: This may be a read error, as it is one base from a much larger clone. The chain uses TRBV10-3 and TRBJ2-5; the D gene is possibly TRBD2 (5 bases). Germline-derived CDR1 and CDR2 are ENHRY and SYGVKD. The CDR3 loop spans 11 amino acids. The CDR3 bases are TGTGCCTCCCGACTGGGAGAGACCCAGAACTTC. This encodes CASRLGETQNF.

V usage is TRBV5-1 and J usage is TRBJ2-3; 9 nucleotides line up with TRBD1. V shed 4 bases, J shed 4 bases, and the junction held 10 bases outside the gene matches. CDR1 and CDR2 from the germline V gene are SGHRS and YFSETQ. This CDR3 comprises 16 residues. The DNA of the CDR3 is TGCGCCAGCAGCCCTAGACCGGGACAGGGCGCAGATACGCAGTATTTT. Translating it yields CASSPRPGQGADTQYF.

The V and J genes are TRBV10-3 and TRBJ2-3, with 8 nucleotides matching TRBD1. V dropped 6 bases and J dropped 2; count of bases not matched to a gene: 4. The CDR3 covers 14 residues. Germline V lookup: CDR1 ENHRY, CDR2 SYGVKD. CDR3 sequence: CAISRTGNTDTQYF. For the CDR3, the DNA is TGTGCCATCAGCCGGACAGGGAACACAGATACGCAGTATTTT.

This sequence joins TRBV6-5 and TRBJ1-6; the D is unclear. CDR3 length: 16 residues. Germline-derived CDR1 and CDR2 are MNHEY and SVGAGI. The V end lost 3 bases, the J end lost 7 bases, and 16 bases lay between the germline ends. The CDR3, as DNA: TGTGCCAGCAGTTATACGGGCACGGCCGAGAATTCACCCCTCCACTTT. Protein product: CASSYTGTAENSPLHF.

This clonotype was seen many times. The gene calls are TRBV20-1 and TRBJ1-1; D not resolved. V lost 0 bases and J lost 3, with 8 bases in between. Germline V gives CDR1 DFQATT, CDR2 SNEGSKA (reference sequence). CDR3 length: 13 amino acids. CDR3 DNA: TGCAGTGCTAGAGATAGCGGGGACACTGAAGCTTTCTTT. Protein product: CSARDSGDTEAFF.

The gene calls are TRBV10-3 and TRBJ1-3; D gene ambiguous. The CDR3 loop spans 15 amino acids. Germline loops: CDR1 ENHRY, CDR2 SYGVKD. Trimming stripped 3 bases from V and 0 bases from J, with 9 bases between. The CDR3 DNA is TGTGCCATCAGTGAACCTGGAATCTCTGGAAACACCATATATTTT. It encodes CAISEPGISGNTIYF.

In nucleotides, the CDR3 is TGCAGCGTTTCGACAGGGGGCGCCCAGGGCTACACCTTC. It codes for CSVSTGGAQGYTF. V is TRBV29-1 and J is TRBJ1-2; 10 bases agree with TRBD1. The CDR3 has 13 amino acids. Germline CDR1 SQVTM, CDR2 ANQGSEA. J was trimmed by 8 bases and V by 5 bases; bases with no gene match: 8.

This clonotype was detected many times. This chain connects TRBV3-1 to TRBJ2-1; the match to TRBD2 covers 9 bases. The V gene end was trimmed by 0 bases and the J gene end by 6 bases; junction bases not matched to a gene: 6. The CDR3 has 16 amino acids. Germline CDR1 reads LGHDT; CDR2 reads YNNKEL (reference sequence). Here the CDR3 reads CASSQDWLAGPNEQFF. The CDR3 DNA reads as TGTGCCAGCAGCCAAGATTGGCTAGCGGGGCCCAATGAGCAGTTCTTC.

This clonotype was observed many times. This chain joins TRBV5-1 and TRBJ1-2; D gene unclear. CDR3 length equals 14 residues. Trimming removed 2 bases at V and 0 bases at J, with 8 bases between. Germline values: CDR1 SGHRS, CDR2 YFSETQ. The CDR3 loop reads CASSFTAANYGYTF. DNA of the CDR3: TGCGCCAGCAGCTTTACAGCGGCTAACTATGGCTACACCTTC.

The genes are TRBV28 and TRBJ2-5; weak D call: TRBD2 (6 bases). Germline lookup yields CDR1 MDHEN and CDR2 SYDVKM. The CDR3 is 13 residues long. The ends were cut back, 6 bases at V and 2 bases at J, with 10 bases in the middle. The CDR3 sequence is CASRPSAQETQYF. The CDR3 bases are TGTGCCAGCAGACCTAGCGCACAAGAGACCCAGTACTTC.

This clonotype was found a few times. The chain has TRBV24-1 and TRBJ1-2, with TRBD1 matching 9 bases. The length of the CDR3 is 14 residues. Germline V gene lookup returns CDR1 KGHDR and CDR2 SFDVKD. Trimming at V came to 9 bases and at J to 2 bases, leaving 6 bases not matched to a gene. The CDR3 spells CATGRTGGNYGYTF. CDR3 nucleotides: TGTGCCACCGGGCGAACAGGGGGCAACTATGGCTACACCTTC.

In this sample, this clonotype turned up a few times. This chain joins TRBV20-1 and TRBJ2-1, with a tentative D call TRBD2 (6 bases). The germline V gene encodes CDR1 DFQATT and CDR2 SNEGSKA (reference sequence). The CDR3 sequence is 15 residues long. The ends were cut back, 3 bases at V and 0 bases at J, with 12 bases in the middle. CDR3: CSARGGDISYNEQFF. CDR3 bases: TGCAGTGCTAGGGGCGGGGATATCTCCTACAATGAGCAGTTCTTC.

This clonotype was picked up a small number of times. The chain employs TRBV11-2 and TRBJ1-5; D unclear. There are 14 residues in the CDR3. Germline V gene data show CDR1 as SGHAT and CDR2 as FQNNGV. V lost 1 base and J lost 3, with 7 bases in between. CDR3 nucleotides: TGTGCCAGCAGCTTAGGGTCCCCCAATCAGCCCCAGCATTTT. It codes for CASSLGSPNQPQHF. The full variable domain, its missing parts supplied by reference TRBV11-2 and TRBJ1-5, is EAGVAQSPRYKIIEKRQSVAFWCNPISGHATLYWYQQILGQGPKLLIQFQNNGVVDDSQLPKDRFSAERLKGVDSTLKIQPAKLEDSAVYLCASSLGSPNQPQHFGDGTRLSIL.

CDR3 in amino acids: CASSAEGFSPLHF. The CDR3 DNA reads as TGTGCCAGCAGTGCAGAGGGGTTTTCACCCCTCCACTTT. V usage is TRBV2 and J usage is TRBJ1-6; tentative D call: TRBD1 (5 bases). Germline V gene data show CDR1 as SNHLY and CDR2 as FYNNEI. V was pared by 4 bases and J by 9 bases, with 10 bases between. CDR3 size: 13 residues.